This is a list of T cell receptor beta chains from one sample in a study of T cells in narcolepsy. Sequencing was performed with immunoSEQ multiplex PCR; in TCRdb, only in-frame clones are kept and a portion is missing. In the table there are more than 30,000 clones, roughly four fifths of which are singletons. Specimen: memory (CD45RA-) CD4+ T cells from blood. Source of these receptors: a human donor in good health. Both conserved end residues are part of each CDR3. D genes are given only for firm matches. The size field is filled for only some rows; it gives once, few, many or a size class.

d_gene,abundance,j_gene,v_gene,CDR3nt,CDR3aa
-,-,TRBJ1-5,TRBV19,TGTGCCACCGTTGGCGGGACTCAGCCCCAGCATTTT,CATVGGTQPQHF
-,-,TRBJ1-6,TRBV19,TGTGCCAGTACCCTCGGTGGGCCGGCGAGCTCCTATAATTCACCCCTCCACTTT,CASTLGGPASSYNSPLHF
TRBD1,few,TRBJ1-2,TRBV6-5,TGTGCCAGCAGCCTTCGGGACAGGGGGCGCGGTGGCTACACCTTC,CASSLRDRGRGGYTF
-,-,TRBJ2-2,TRBV9,TGTGCCAGCAGCGTCTCGTTCCGGGGCGCCGGGGAGCTGTTTTTT,CASSVSFRGAGELFF
TRBD1,few,TRBJ1-3,TRBV28,TGTGCCAGCAGGCCCCAGGGGGCGTTTGGAAACACCATATATTTT,CASRPQGAFGNTIYF
TRBD2,-,TRBJ2-7,TRBV28,TGTGCCAGCAGTTATGGCGGGGGTCCCTACGAGCAGTACTTC,CASSYGGGPYEQYF
-,-,TRBJ2-7,TRBV14,TGTGCCAGCAGCCAATGGGCCGAGCAGTACTTC,CASSQWAEQYF
-,-,TRBJ1-6,TRBV30,TGTGCCTCTCGGGACGGGAATTCACCCCTCCACTTT,CASRDGNSPLHF
-,-,TRBJ2-3,TRBV6-4,TGTGCCAGCAGTGACCTTAGCACAGATACGCAGTATTTT,CASSDLSTDTQYF
-,-,TRBJ2-1,TRBV2,TGTGCCAGCAGTGAGTCGAGAGCAAAGCAGTTCTTC,CASSESRAKQFF
TRBD2,-,TRBJ2-3,TRBV27,TGTGCCAGCAGTTACCGCAGGACTAGCGGGGGGTCGCACGGCACAGATACGCAGTATTTT,CASSYRRTSGGSHGTDTQYF
-,-,TRBJ2-5,TRBV10-3,TGTGCCATCAGTGAATTTACAAAAGAGACCCAGTACTTC,CAISEFTKETQYF
TRBD1,-,TRBJ2-3,TRBV29-1,TGCAGCGCCACCGGACAGGGGGGTAGCACAGATACGCAGTATTTT,CSATGQGGSTDTQYF
-,-,TRBJ1-6,TRBV5-8,TGTGCCAGCAGCTCTAGGGGAAACTCCTATAATTCACCCCTCCACTTT,CASSSRGNSYNSPLHF
-,-,TRBJ2-7,TRBV5-6,TGTGCCAGCAGCTTCTGGTCGGGGGTGGTCCCCTACGAGCAGTACTTC,CASSFWSGVVPYEQYF
TRBD1,-,TRBJ1-1,TRBV7-2,TGTGCCAGCAGCTATAACAGGGGCCTGGGTGAAGCTTTCTTT,CASSYNRGLGEAFF
TRBD2,-,TRBJ2-3,TRBV10-2,TGCGCCAGCAGTGAGTTCGGACTAGCGGGGCTTAGCACAGATACGCAGTATTTT,CASSEFGLAGLSTDTQYF
-,few,TRBJ2-5,TRBV14,TGTGCCAGCAGCGAGCTGGACGTGAACCAAGAGACCCAGTACTTC,CASSELDVNQETQYF